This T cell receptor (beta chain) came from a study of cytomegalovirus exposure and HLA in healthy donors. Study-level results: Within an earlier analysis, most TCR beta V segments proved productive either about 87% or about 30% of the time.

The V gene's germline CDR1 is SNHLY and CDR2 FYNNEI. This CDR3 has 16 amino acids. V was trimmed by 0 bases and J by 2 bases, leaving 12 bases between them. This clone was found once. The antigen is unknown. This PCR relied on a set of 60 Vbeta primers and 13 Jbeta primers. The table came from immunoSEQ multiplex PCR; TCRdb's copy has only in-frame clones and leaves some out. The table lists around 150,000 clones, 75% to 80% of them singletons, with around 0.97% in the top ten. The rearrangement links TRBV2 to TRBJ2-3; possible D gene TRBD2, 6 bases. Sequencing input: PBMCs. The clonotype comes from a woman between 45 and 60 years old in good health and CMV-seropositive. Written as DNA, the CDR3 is TGTGCCAGCAGTGAAGCCCTCGGACTAATCACAGATACGCAGTATTTT. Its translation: CASSEALGLITDTQYF.